This T cell receptor beta chain was observed in a study of human T cells and chemical hapten exposure. The overall study: DPC (0.01%) was patch tested on the upper back and read at 6 days. Regarding the study as a whole: Healthy people's immune response may differ from that of the donors, who had alopecia.

This clonotype was seen at least ten times. Antigen specificity is unknown. Trimming cost V 0 bases and J 2 bases, with 6 bases left between them. In germline, CDR1 is SGDLS, CDR2 YYNGEE. The length of the CDR3 is 15 residues. The library tagged each cDNA molecule with unique molecular identifiers. TCRdb processed the RACE reads anew with MiXCR; each CDR3 protein has one entry. Of about 51,000 distinct CDR3 sequences listed, approximately 8.8% were seen once; the top ten hold 11% to 15%. Stated time point: pre-sensitization, week 0. The treatment denotes: therapeutic diphenylcyclopropenone sensitization with weekly scalp DPC. The template was total RNA from unfractionated whole blood.

This TCR came from a woman between 40 and 55 years old with alopecia areata. Some clones in this sample may be carry-over from other donors' samples. The chain is built from TRBV9 and TRBJ1-6; D call uncertain. Sequences were derived from whole blood, sampled in connection with sensitization to the hapten diphenylcyclopropenone (DPC). CDR3 protein: CASSVGTAYNSPLHF. DNA for the CDR3: TGTGCCAGCAGCGTAGGGACGGCCTATAATTCACCCCTCCACTTT. The whole variable domain, remainder taken from reference TRBV9 and TRBJ1-6, is DSGVTQTPKHLITATGQRVTLRCSPRSGDLSVYWYQQSLDQGLQFLIQYYNGEERAKGNILERFSAQQFPDLHSELNLSSLELGDSALYFCASSVGTAYNSPLHFGNGTRLTVT.